This T cell receptor (beta chain) was captured in a study of T cell responses to AZD1222 COVID-19 vaccine. Study-level findings and limits: Baseline seropositives among AZD1222 recipients totaled only 5 to 7. Among the donors, most were white British and more were female, and clonal diversity was possibly underestimated.

Pooled samples include second doses given at about 4 or 12 weeks. Libraries were prepared by immunoSEQ multiplex PCR; TCRdb keeps only in-frame clonotypes and omits some of them. The sample lists roughly 110,000 clones; approximately 90% were seen once. As regards this clone: Its antigen is still unknown. One end of the junction does not line up with germline, which may come from a read error.

The CDR3 sequence is 16 residues long. The germline CDR1 and CDR2 sequences are LNHDA and SQIVND (reference sequence). The TCR originated in an adult who received the AZD1222 COVID-19 vaccine. The gene calls are TRBV19 and TRBJ1-5, with D unresolved. The material was peripheral blood, obtained 28 days after the second AZD1222 dose. For the CDR3, the DNA is TGTGCCAGTAGTATAGGGTCAGCCCCTAGCTATCAGCCCCAGCATTTT. Protein sequence: CASSIGSAPSYQPQHF.